The clone carrying this TCR beta chain has a handful of counts. This CDR3 has 16 residues. Germline-derived CDR1 and CDR2 are MNHEY and SMNVEV (reference sequence). The data were taken from a study of blood T cells in healthy people across ages. A second PCR of 7 to 11 cycles used a sample-barcoded 5' primer and a J-beta primer mix. TCRdb redid the calling of the 5' RACE reads with MiXCR, one entry per CDR3 protein. Among nearly 800,000 distinct CDR3 sequences listed, 56% were seen once. The V gene is TRBV27, the J gene TRBJ2-4; D is perhaps TRBD1 (5 bases). The J call is doubtful: the DNA matches TRBJ2-7 better. The material sequenced was blood. The TCR was taken from a man in his forties or fifties in good health. Here the CDR3 DNA reads TGTGCCAGCAGTTTATTTATGCTTGGGGCCAGTTCCGAGCAGTACTTC. It translates to CASSLFMLGASSEQYF.